One sample yielded the 13 T cell receptor beta chains listed below, sequenced in a study of molecular identifiers for immune sequencing clone quantification. TCRdb analysed the PCR reads with MiXCR anew, one entry per CDR3 protein. The data show roughly 320,000 distinct CDR3 sequences, about 21% seen once. Sequencing input: naive CD8+ T cells from blood, with Jurkat cell RNA spiked in. Subset noted: FACS-sorted CD8+CD4-CCR7+CD45RA+ naive T cells. These receptors originate from a human donor in good health. Some libraries in this study had Jurkat cell RNA spiked in.

To note about this clonotype: It may be a read error: a sequence one base away is much more abundant. The CDR3 carries no conserved terminal phenylalanine or tryptophan, so it likely arises from a read error. It is unclear where the CDR3 begins or ends on the DNA, so no DNA is shown, and the CDR3 is as TCRdb lists it. The V and J genes are TRBV5-4 and TRBJ2-5; the D call TRBD1 from the table was never checked on the DNA. The germline V gene has CDR1 SGHNT and CDR2 YYREEE (reference sequence). Termini included, the CDR3 measures 12 amino acids. CDR3 region: CASSLEDSPVES.

This clonotype has at least ten counts. This chain links TRBV11-2 with TRBJ2-1; TRBD2 agrees at 11 bases. The CDR3 length is 19 residues. Looked up from germline, CDR1 is SGHAT and CDR2 is FQNNGV. Losses at the gene ends were 5 bases for V and 8 bases for J; bases not matched to a gene: 20. CDR3 residues: CASSPFGSSGGTPRDEQFF. DNA for the CDR3: TGTGCCAGCAGCCCCTTCGGATCTAGCGGGGGGACCCCCCGTGATGAGCAGTTCTTC.

Ten or more counts support this clonotype. The rearrangement joins TRBV5-1 to TRBJ1-1; the D is unclear. Germline CDR1 reads SGHRS; CDR2 reads YFSETQ. The CDR3 extends over 13 amino acids. Between the trimmed V and J ends, which lost 7 bases and 0 bases, there was a span of 10 bases. The CDR3 region is CASRPLLNTEAFF. As DNA, the CDR3 is TGCGCCAGCCGACCGTTATTGAACACTGAAGCTTTCTTT.

This clonotype was recorded at least ten times. At one of its ends the junction is not consistent with the germline gene, which may arise from a read error. The chain couples TRBV13 to TRBJ2-3; 8 bases map to TRBD1. CDR3 size: 14 residues. The germline CDR1 and CDR2 sequences are PRHDT and FYEKMQ (reference sequence). For the CDR3, the DNA is TGTGCCAGCAGCCAAGGGACAGGAGACAGTAGAAATCGTTTT. This sequence encodes CASSQGTGDSRNRF.

This clonotype appeared many times. The gene calls are TRBV7-9 and TRBJ2-3, with 8 bases aligning to TRBD2. This CDR3 is built from 18 residues. With 1 base clipped from V and 1 base from J, the junction kept 10 bases outside the gene matches. Germline CDR1 and CDR2: SEHNR and FQNEAQ (reference sequence). CDR3 loop: CASSLVSNGGAGTDTQYF. As DNA, the CDR3 is TGTGCCAGCAGCTTAGTCTCAAACGGGGGGGCAGGCACAGATACGCAGTATTTT. The whole variable domain, filled in from reference TRBV7-9 and TRBJ2-3, reads DTGVSQNPRHKITKRGQNVTFRCDPISEHNRLYWYRQTLGQGPEFLTYFQNEAQLEKSRLLSDRFSAERPKGSFSTLEIQRTEQGDSAMYLCASSLVSNGGAGTDTQYFGPGTRLTVL.

As regards this clonotype: A much larger clone is a single base away; this may be a read error. The chain uses TRBV13 and TRBJ2-3; 12 nucleotides agree with TRBD2. This CDR3 is 15 amino acids long. CDR1 PRHDT and CDR2 FYEKMQ come from the germline V gene (reference sequence). CDR3 sequence reads: CASSETSGSTDTRYF. In nucleotides, the CDR3 is TGTGCCAGCAGCGAGACTAGCGGGAGCACAGATACGCGGTATTTT.

This rearrangement joins TRBV10-3 to TRBJ2-7; 8 bases align to TRBD1. Germline-derived CDR1 and CDR2 are ENHRY and SYGVKD. The V and J ends lost 4 bases and 5 bases, in that order; junction bases with no gene match: 7. This CDR3 has 14 amino acids. The CDR3 protein is CAISVETGADEQYF. The CDR3 nucleotides are TGTGCCATCAGTGTGGAGACAGGGGCGGACGAGCAGTACTTC.

The chain has TRBV6-2 or TRBV6-3 and TRBJ1-5; possible D gene TRBD1, 5 bases. CDR3 size: 15 residues. Germline V CDR1 and CDR2: MNHEY, SVGEGT. Trimming removed 6 bases at V and 0 bases at J, with 12 bases between. CDR3 amino acids: CASRRDVDSNQPQHF. CDR3 DNA sequence: TGTGCCAGCAGACGGGACGTAGATAGCAATCAGCCCCAGCATTTT.

This clonotype was detected many times. The chain recombines TRBV4-3 with TRBJ1-5; no firm D call. The CDR3 length is 15 residues. Trimming shortened V by 4 bases and J by 3 bases, and 13 bases separated the two germline ends. CDR1 and CDR2 (germline): LGHNA, YSLEER. The CDR3 nucleotides are TGCGCCAGCAGCCCTACAAGGGTTGACAATCAGCCCCAGCATTTT. Protein: CASSPTRVDNQPQHF.

About this clonotype: Given a much more abundant clone one base away, this may be a read error. The chain combines TRBV12-3 or TRBV12-4 with TRBJ2-7, with 7 nucleotides matching TRBD1. The CDR3 sequence is 14 residues long. With V trimmed by 10 bases and J by 6 bases, 15 bases remained unmatched. The CDR3 spells CATSTGSNGCEQYF. In nucleotides, the CDR3 is TGTGCCACCTCGACAGGGAGCAATGGCTGCGAGCAGTACTTC.

This clonotype was recorded many times. The chain recombines TRBV4-3 with TRBJ2-7; D unresolved. In germline, CDR1 is LGHNA, CDR2 YSLEER. Trimming removed 1 base at V and 0 bases at J, with 7 bases between. This CDR3 contains 14 residues. The CDR3 nucleotides are TGCGCCAGCAGCCAAGGCCAGAGCTCCTACGAGCAGTACTTC. Protein: CASSQGQSSYEQYF.

This clonotype was counted many times. The gene calls are TRBV7-6 and TRBJ2-1; maybe TRBD2 (5 bases). Germline assignment: CDR1 SGHVS and CDR2 FNYEAQ. CDR3 length: 13 amino acids. The V end lost 2 bases, the J end lost 10 bases, and 12 bases lay between the germline ends. CDR3 sequence: CASSLWESEEQFF. As DNA, the CDR3 is TGTGCCAGCAGCTTATGGGAGTCGGAAGAGCAGTTCTTC.

This clonotype occurred many times. The rearrangement joins TRBV9 to TRBJ2-7, with 7 bases identical to TRBD1. V shed 4 bases, J shed 3 bases, and the junction held 7 bases outside the gene matches. Germline CDR1 reads SGDLS; CDR2 reads YYNGEE. The CDR3 is 14 amino acids. CDR3 in DNA: TGTGCCAGCAGCTCCCGGGACAGAGTCTACGAGCAGTACTTC. Translation gives CASSSRDRVYEQYF.